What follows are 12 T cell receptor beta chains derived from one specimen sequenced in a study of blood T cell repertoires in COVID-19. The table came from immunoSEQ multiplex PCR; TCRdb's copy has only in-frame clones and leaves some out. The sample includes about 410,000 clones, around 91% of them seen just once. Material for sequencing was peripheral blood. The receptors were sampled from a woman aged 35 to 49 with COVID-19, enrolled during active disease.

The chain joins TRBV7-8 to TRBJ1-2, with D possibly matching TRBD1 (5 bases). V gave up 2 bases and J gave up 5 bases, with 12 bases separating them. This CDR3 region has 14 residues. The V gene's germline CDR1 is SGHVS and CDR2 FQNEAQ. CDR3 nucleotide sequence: TGTGCCAGCAGCTTAACGCAGGGCCTTTATGGCTACACCTTC. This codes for CASSLTQGLYGYTF.

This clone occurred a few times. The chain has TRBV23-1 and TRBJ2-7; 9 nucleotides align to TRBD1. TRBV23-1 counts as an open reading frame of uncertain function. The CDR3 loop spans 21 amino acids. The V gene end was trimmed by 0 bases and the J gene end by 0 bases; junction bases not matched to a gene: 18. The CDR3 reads CASSQSQSRTGDPYCSYEQYF. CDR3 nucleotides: TGCGCCAGCAGTCAATCTCAGTCCCGGACAGGGGATCCCTATTGCTCCTACGAGCAGTACTTC.

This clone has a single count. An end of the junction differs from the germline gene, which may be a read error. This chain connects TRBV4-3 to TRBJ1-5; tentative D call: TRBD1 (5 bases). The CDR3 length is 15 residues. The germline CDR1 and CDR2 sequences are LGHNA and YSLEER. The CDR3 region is CASGQESGSNQPQHF. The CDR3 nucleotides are TGCGCCAGCGGCCAAGAATCAGGGAGCAATCAGCCCCAGCATTTT.

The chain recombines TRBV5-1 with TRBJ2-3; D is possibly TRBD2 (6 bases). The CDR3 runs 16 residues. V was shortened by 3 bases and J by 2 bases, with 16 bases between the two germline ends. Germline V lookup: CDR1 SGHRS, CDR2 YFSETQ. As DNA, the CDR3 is TGCGCCAGCAGCTCAATGGTTAGCGGCACCACAGATACGCAGTATTTT. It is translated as CASSSMVSGTTDTQYF.

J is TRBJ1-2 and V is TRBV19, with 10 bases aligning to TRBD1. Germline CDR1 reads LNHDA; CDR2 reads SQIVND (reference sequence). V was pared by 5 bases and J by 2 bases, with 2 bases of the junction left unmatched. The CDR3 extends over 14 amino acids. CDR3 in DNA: TGTGCCAGTAGTTCGGACAGGGGGAACTATGGCTACACCTTC. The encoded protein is CASSSDRGNYGYTF.

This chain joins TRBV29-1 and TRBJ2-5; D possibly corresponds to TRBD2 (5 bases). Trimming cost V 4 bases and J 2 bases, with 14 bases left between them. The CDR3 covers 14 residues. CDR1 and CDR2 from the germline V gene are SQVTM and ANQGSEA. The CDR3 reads CSVVIRGSQETQYF. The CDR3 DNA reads TGCAGCGTTGTTATCCGGGGATCTCAAGAGACCCAGTACTTC.

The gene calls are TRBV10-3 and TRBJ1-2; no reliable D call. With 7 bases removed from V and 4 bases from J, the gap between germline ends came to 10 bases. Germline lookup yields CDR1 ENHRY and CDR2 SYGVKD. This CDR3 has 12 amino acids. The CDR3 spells CAIIDGIYGYTF. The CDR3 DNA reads TGTGCCATCATCGACGGGATCTATGGCTACACCTTC.

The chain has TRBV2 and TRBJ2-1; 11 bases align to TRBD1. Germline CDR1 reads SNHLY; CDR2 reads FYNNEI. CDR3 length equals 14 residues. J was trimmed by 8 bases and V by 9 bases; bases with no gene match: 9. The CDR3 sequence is CASAPGQGVHEQFF. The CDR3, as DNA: TGTGCCAGTGCCCCGGGACAGGGGGTGCATGAGCAGTTCTTC.

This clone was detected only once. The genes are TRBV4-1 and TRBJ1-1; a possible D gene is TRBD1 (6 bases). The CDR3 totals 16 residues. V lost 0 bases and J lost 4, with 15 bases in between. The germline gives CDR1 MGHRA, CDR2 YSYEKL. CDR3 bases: TGCGCCAGCAGCCAAGATCGTTACAGGGCTGGCACTGAAGCTTTCTTT. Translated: CASSQDRYRAGTEAFF.

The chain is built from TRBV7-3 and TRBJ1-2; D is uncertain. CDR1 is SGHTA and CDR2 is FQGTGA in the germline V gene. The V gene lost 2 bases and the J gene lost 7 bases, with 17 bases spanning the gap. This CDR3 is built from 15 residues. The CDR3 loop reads CASSLGGIPGSGYTF. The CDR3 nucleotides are TGTGCCAGCAGCTTAGGCGGGATCCCGGGCAGTGGCTACACCTTC.

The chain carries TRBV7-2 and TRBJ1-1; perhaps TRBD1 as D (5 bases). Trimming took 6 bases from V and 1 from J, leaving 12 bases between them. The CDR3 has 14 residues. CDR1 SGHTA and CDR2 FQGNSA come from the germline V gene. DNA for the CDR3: TGTGCCAGCAGTTTTCTCCAGGGGAACACTGAAGCTTTCTTT. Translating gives CASSFLQGNTEAFF.

The CDR3 DNA reads as TGTGCCAGCAGCTTGGTGGGAGGGGCACTGACAGATACGCAGTATTTT. Its translation is CASSLVGGALTDTQYF. V and J are TRBV5-6 and TRBJ2-3, with 7 positions matching TRBD2. Germline CDR1 SGHDT, CDR2 YYEEEE. V lost 0 bases, J lost 3 bases, and 7 bases stayed unmatched. The CDR3 has 16 residues.